This T cell receptor beta chain was recorded in a study of technical replicates of blood from a few donors. The repertoire was sequenced with immunoSEQ multiplex PCR; TCRdb's copy has only in-frame clones and lacks some. The sample lists tens of thousands of clones, 75% to 85% seen once, with roughly 4% in the top ten. The CDR3 sequence is 14 residues long. The V gene lost 4 bases and the J gene lost 3 bases, with 12 bases spanning the gap. Per germline, CDR1 SEHNR and CDR2 FQNEAQ (reference sequence). The chain links TRBV7-9 to TRBJ2-5, with D maybe TRBD2 (6 bases). The TCR was taken from a human donor in good health. Some clones in this sample may be carry-over from other donors' samples. Input material: PBMCs. The CDR3 DNA sequence: TGTGCCAGCAGCTCGCCTAGCGCCAAAGAGACCCAGTACTTC. Its translation: CASSSPSAKETQYF.